The 21 T cell receptor beta chains below come from one sample, sequenced in a study of T cell repertoires in cytomegalovirus infection. One entry per CDR3 protein, called by TCRdb with MiXCR from the reads. Of about 85,000 distinct CDR3 sequences detected, 45% to 55% appear once; the ten largest clones hold approximately 93%. These receptors' targets are unknown. Sequencing used CD8+ T cells from cultured PBMCs, obtained from culture after CMV antigen stimulation. The source is a human donor in good health (CMV status not recorded). Some clones in this sample may be carry-over from other donors' samples.

This clonotype occurred many times. The chain recombines TRBV2 with TRBJ2-4; 9 nucleotides agree with TRBD2. The V gene's germline CDR1 is SNHLY and CDR2 FYNNEI. With 3 bases clipped from V and 9 bases from J, the junction kept 6 bases outside the gene matches. This CDR3 is 14 amino acids long. In DNA form, the CDR3 reads TGTGCCAGCAGTGACCCTAGCGGGGATTCCATTCAGTACTTC. This sequence encodes CASSDPSGDSIQYF.

The rearrangement uses TRBV29-1 and TRBJ2-1, with 8 bases identical to TRBD1. V shed 1 base and J 0 bases; nucleotides not matched to a gene: 11. Germline V gene data show CDR1 as SQVTM and CDR2 as ANQGSEA. The CDR3 is 18 residues long. The CDR3 DNA reads as TGCAGCGTTGAAGGTAAAGGACAGGGTCCTAGCTCCTACAATGAGCAGTTCTTC. Translated, it gives CSVEGKGQGPSSYNEQFF.

There are a few counts of this clonotype. V and J are TRBV29-1 and TRBJ2-2; 8 nucleotides line up with TRBD1. The CDR3 runs to 15 residues. Per the germline V gene, CDR1 is SQVTM and CDR2 is ANQGSEA. V dropped 4 bases and J dropped 6; count of bases not matched to a gene: 10. CDR3 DNA sequence: TGCAGCGTTGGACCCCCGGACAGGGACGCCGGGGAGCTGTTTTTT. Its translation is CSVGPPDRDAGELFF.

V is TRBV6-5 and J is TRBJ2-1; 13 nucleotides align to TRBD2. This CDR3 comprises 16 residues. After removal of 5 bases from V and 4 bases from J, the junction contained 5 bases not matched to a gene. Germline CDR1 reads MNHEY; CDR2 reads SVGAGI. CDR3 nucleotide sequence: TGTGCCAGCAGTCCTGGACTAGCGGGAGTATACAATGAGCAGTTCTTC. It is translated as CASSPGLAGVYNEQFF.

This chain connects TRBV5-4 to TRBJ1-4; no clear D gene. V dropped 4 bases and J dropped 7 bases, with 14 bases sitting between them. This CDR3 comprises 14 residues. Per germline, CDR1 SGHNT and CDR2 YYREEE (reference sequence). The CDR3 loop is CASSTDYRGEKLFF. The CDR3 nucleotides read TGTGCCAGCAGCACAGACTACCGGGGTGAAAAACTGTTTTTT.

This clonotype was seen a few times. The chain recombines TRBV6-1 with TRBJ1-3; 7 nucleotides line up with TRBD1. Per the germline V gene, CDR1 is MNHNS and CDR2 is SASEGT. V dropped 5 bases and J dropped 4; count of bases not matched to a gene: 5. The CDR3 is 14 residues long. The CDR3 protein is CASSPDRSGNTIYF. CDR3 bases: TGTGCCAGCAGTCCGGACAGGTCCGGAAACACCATATATTTT.

This clonotype was counted only a few times. The J gene is TRBJ2-1, the V gene TRBV7-9; 13 positions match TRBD2. This CDR3 is 17 amino acids long. Germline V gene lookup returns CDR1 SEHNR and CDR2 FQNEAQ (reference sequence). The J segment lost 7 bases and the V segment lost 1 base, leaving 7 bases of the junction unmatched. The CDR3 bases are TGTGCCAGCAGCTTAGGGGGACTAGCGGGATTTTCGAATGAGCAGTTCTTC. It is translated as CASSLGGLAGFSNEQFF. The whole variable domain, filled in from reference TRBV7-9 and TRBJ2-1, reads DTGVSQNPRHKITKRGQNVTFRCDPISEHNRLYWYRQTLGQGPEFLTYFQNEAQLEKSRLLSDRFSAERPKGSFSTLEIQRTEQGDSAMYLCASSLGGLAGFSNEQFFGPGTRLTVL.

This chain connects TRBV7-3 to TRBJ2-1; 8 nucleotides agree with TRBD2. The closer fit of TRBJ2-7 to the DNA end suggests the J call may be wrong. Germline values: CDR1 SGHTA, CDR2 FQGTGA. This CDR3 has 15 amino acids. The DNA for the CDR3 is TGTGCCAGCAGCTTAGGCAGCGGGAGTTACAATGAGCAGTACTTC. Translated: CASSLGSGSYNEQYF.

In this sample, this clonotype turned up a few times. The rearrangement links TRBV7-6 to TRBJ2-1, with D possibly matching TRBD2 (6 bases). Germline V gene sequence: CDR1 SGHVS, CDR2 FNYEAQ. The CDR3 totals 17 residues. The V gene lost 1 base and the J gene lost 9 bases, with 22 bases spanning the gap. The CDR3 nucleotides are TGTGCCAGCAGCTTAGGGTCTTCGGGAGACAGTTGGAGTGAGCAGTTCTTC. Protein product: CASSLGSSGDSWSEQFF.

This clonotype showed up just a few times. The CDR3 loop reads CASSLGGVNEQFF. The CDR3 DNA follows: TGTGCCAGCAGCTTAGGTGGGGTCAATGAGCAGTTCTTC. V usage is TRBV11-2 and J usage is TRBJ2-1, with unresolved D. This CDR3 has 13 amino acids. Germline V gene lookup returns CDR1 SGHAT and CDR2 FQNNGV. V lost 1 base and J lost 6, with 7 bases in between. The full variable domain, completed using reference TRBV11-2 and TRBJ2-1, is EAGVAQSPRYKIIEKRQSVAFWCNPISGHATLYWYQQILGQGPKLLIQFQNNGVVDDSQLPKDRFSAERLKGVDSTLKIQPAKLEDSAVYLCASSLGGVNEQFFGPGTRLTVL.

V and J are TRBV6-6 and TRBJ1-3, with TRBD1 identical over 11 bases. J lost 2 bases, V lost 4 bases, and 7 bases had no gene match. The CDR3 loop spans 17 amino acids. Germline V CDR1 and CDR2: MNHNY, SVGAGI (reference sequence). The CDR3 bases are TGTGCCAGCAGTTCAGGGACAGGGGGAAGGACTGGAAACACCATATATTTT. Translated, it gives CASSSGTGGRTGNTIYF.

The V gene is TRBV6-1, the J gene TRBJ1-6; TRBD1 agrees at 9 bases. The CDR3 extends over 14 amino acids. Germline loops: CDR1 MNHNS, CDR2 SASEGT. Germline trimming cut 7 bases from V and 8 bases from J; bases unmatched to any gene: 6. DNA of the CDR3: TGTGCCAGCAATTTGGACAGGGGTGATTCACCCCTCCACTTT. Residues: CASNLDRGDSPLHF.

This clonotype appeared a few times. This chain connects TRBV27 to TRBJ1-2; D remains unclear. The CDR3 runs 16 residues. The germline gives CDR1 MNHEY, CDR2 SMNVEV (reference sequence). V was cut by 6 bases and J by 4 bases, with 21 bases left in between. CDR3 protein: CASRPSLGTALYGYTF. CDR3 bases: TGTGCCAGCAGACCCTCCTTGGGAACAGCCCTCTATGGCTACACCTTC.

The chain is built from TRBV6-8 and TRBJ1-1; unclear D gene. CDR3 length: 13 amino acids. The germline gives CDR1 MNHGY, CDR2 SAAAGT. V was shortened by 8 bases and J by 0 bases, with 10 bases between the two germline ends. CDR3 loop: CASGGRMNTEAFF. The CDR3 bases are TGTGCCAGCGGCGGGCGCATGAACACTGAAGCTTTCTTT.

The V call is TRBV7-6, the J call TRBJ2-7, with TRBD1 identical over 11 bases. Germline V CDR1 and CDR2: SGHVS, FNYEAQ. This CDR3 is 15 amino acids long. Losses at the gene ends were 0 bases for V and 4 bases for J; bases not matched to a gene: 2. For the CDR3, the DNA is TGTGCCAGCAGCTTAGCGGACAGGGGGCCATACGAGCAGTACTTC. Its protein product is CASSLADRGPYEQYF.

This clonotype was seen more than once but under ten times. This chain connects TRBV12-3 or TRBV12-4 to TRBJ1-2; D perhaps matches TRBD1 (6 bases). With 6 bases removed from V and 1 base from J, the gap between germline ends came to 21 bases. This CDR3 region has 17 residues. The CDR3 DNA reads TGTGCCAGCAGCTCAAGCCCTCGGACAGAGCGTAACTATGGCTACACCTTC. This sequence encodes CASSSSPRTERNYGYTF.

A few counts support this clonotype. The chain employs TRBV19 and TRBJ1-6; no definite D call. Trimming took 2 bases from V and 7 from J, leaving 12 bases between them. The CDR3 has 15 residues. The germline V gene has CDR1 LNHDA and CDR2 SQIVND (reference sequence). CDR3 protein: CASSIISKGNSPLHF. CDR3 nucleotides: TGTGCCAGTAGTATAATCTCTAAAGGAAATTCACCCCTCCACTTT. Together with reference TRBV19 and TRBJ1-6, the CDR3 gives the full variable domain: DGGITQSPKYLFRKEGQNVTLSCEQNLNHDAMYWYRQDPGQGLRLIYYSQIVNDFQKGDIAEGYSVSREKKESFPLTVTSAQKNPTAFYLCASSIISKGNSPLHFGNGTRLTVT.

The chain uses TRBV20-1 and TRBJ2-2; 11 bases align to TRBD2. Germline values: CDR1 DFQATT, CDR2 SNEGSKA (reference sequence). This CDR3 region has 14 residues. J was trimmed by 6 bases and V by 3 bases; bases with no gene match: 3. CDR3 in amino acids: CSASVSGRAGELFF. CDR3 nucleotides: TGCAGTGCTAGTGTTAGCGGGAGGGCCGGGGAGCTGTTTTTT.

This chain uses TRBV19 with TRBJ1-1; tentatively, D is TRBD1 (6 bases). Germline V gene data show CDR1 as LNHDA and CDR2 as SQIVND (reference sequence). Trimming pared 7 bases from V and 0 bases from J, leaving 18 bases between. The CDR3 runs to 16 residues. The chain's CDR3 is CASTSSMTGLNTEAFF. The CDR3 nucleotides are TGTGCCAGTACCTCTTCAATGACAGGATTGAACACTGAAGCTTTCTTT. Using reference TRBV19 and TRBJ1-1 for the parts outside the CDR3, the full variable domain is DGGITQSPKYLFRKEGQNVTLSCEQNLNHDAMYWYRQDPGQGLRLIYYSQIVNDFQKGDIAEGYSVSREKKESFPLTVTSAQKNPTAFYLCASTSSMTGLNTEAFFGQGTRLTVV.

This clonotype has only one observation. V and J are TRBV11-1 and TRBJ2-7; 9 positions match TRBD1. J gave up 2 bases and V 5 bases, and 7 bases lay outside the gene matches. The CDR3 is 15 residues long. Germline CDR1 is SGHAT and CDR2 is FQDESV (reference sequence). CDR3 bases: TGTGCCAGCAGCCCCAGGGGACAGGGTGCCTACGAGCAGTACTTC. Residues: CASSPRGQGAYEQYF.

The chain links TRBV27 to TRBJ1-2; D is unclear. V shed 3 bases and J shed 3 bases, with 11 bases lying between them. Looked up from germline, CDR1 is MNHEY and CDR2 is SMNVEV (reference sequence). This CDR3 region has 14 residues. For the CDR3, the DNA is TGTGCCAGCAGTTTCAGTCCAGGAGACTATGGCTACACCTTC. Its translation is CASSFSPGDYGYTF.